Following are 17 T cell receptor beta chains from one sample sequenced in a study of tumor-infiltrating lymphocytes in primary liver carcinoma. Production of TCR beta cDNA used around 460 ng total RNA together with a constant-region primer. It was through three nested multiplex PCR rounds of slightly modified ARM-PCR that TCR beta libraries arose. A C-beta reverse primer was combined with TRBV1-TRBV30 forward primers in the first two PCR rounds, and each round had about 10 cycles. In TCRdb, the multiplex PCR reads were re-called with MiXCR into one record per CDR3 protein. The table has 80,000 to 100,000 distinct CDR3 sequences, about 73% seen once. Co-extracting RNA and DNA was done with roughly 18-32 mg of unsorted bulk tissue as input. The specimen sequenced was tumor-adjacent normal liver tissue. The receptors derive from a man aged 35-49 years with primary liver carcinoma and hepatitis B virus infection.

Remarks on this clonotype: The junction departs from the called germline gene at one end, perhaps through a read error. V gene TRBV12-3 or TRBV12-4 combines with J gene TRBJ1-5, with 7 bases lining up with TRBD1. The CDR3 covers 16 residues. The CDR3 region is CASRRRGPGSNQPQHF. CDR3 nucleotide sequence: TGTGCCAGCAGGAGGAGGGGGCCAGGGAGCAATCAGCCCCAACATTTT.

Concerning this clonotype itself: One junction end disagrees with the germline gene, perhaps due to a read error. The chain uses TRBV6-6 and TRBJ2-5, with D tentatively TRBD2 (7 bases). The CDR3 runs to 14 residues. CDR1 is MNHNY, CDR2 SVGAGI, per germline (reference sequence). The CDR3 DNA reads as TGTACCAGCACCCCATTAAGGGGGGGGGAGATCCAGTACTTC. Translation gives CTSTPLRGGEIQYF.

A note on this clonotype: A much larger clonotype is one base distant, so this may be a read error. The rearrangement joins TRBV6-6 to TRBJ2-1; perhaps TRBD2 as D (7 bases). CDR1 is MNHNY and CDR2 is SVGAGI in the germline V gene (reference sequence). The CDR3 has 16 amino acids. Trimming shortened V by 0 bases and J by 6 bases, and 15 bases separated the two germline ends. CDR3 sequence: CASSYSKGGPRNEQFF. The CDR3, as DNA: TGTGCCAGCAGTTACTCGAAGGGGGGGCCCCGCAATGAGCAGTTCTTC.

This clonotype was picked up a small number of times. This may come from a read error, since a much larger clone is one base off. The J gene is TRBJ2-7, the V gene TRBV12-3 or TRBV12-4; weak D call: TRBD1 (6 bases). V was trimmed by 8 bases and J by 1 base, leaving 15 bases between them. The CDR3 totals 14 residues. The CDR3 sequence is CASGYTTGSYEQYF. CDR3 coding DNA: TGTGCCAGCGGTTATACGACAGGATCCTACGAGCAGTACTTC.

A remark on this clonotype: The junction and the germline gene differ at one end; a read error may be behind it. The J gene is TRBJ2-7, the V gene TRBV11-2, with D possibly matching TRBD2 (6 bases). This CDR3 is built from 18 residues. CDR1 is SGHAT, CDR2 FQNNGV, per germline. The CDR3 spells CANSLAYPGTGSDYEQYF. The CDR3 nucleotides are TGTGCCAACAGCTTAGCCTATCCCGGGACCGGGAGCGATTACGAGCAGTACTTC.

This clonotype was observed a few times. The V and J genes are TRBV15 and TRBJ2-7, with 11 bases that match TRBD1. This CDR3 spans 15 amino acids. The germline CDR1 and CDR2 sequences are LNHNV and YYDKDF (reference sequence). With 0 bases clipped from V and 4 bases from J, the junction kept 2 bases outside the gene matches. The CDR3 nucleotides are TGTGCCACCAGCAGAGAAGGACAGGGGGCTTACGAGCAGTACTTC. Translated: CATSREGQGAYEQYF.

A note on this clonotype: Because the CDR3 is missing its conserved closing phenylalanine or tryptophan, this is likely a read error. The chain uses TRBV6-5 and TRBJ2-6; a weak D match, TRBD2 (6 bases). In germline, CDR1 is MNHEY, CDR2 SVGAGI. The CDR3 consists of 16 residues. CDR3 amino acids: CASSYRGVPGVNVLTL. CDR3 in DNA: TGTGCCAGCAGTTACAGAGGGGTTCCGGGGGTCAACGTCCTGACTCTC.

This clonotype turned up a few times. A much bigger clone sits one base away, suggesting this may be a read error. This sequence joins TRBV5-4 and TRBJ2-1; D may match TRBD1 or TRBD2 (6 bases each). The germline gives CDR1 SGHNT, CDR2 YYREEE (reference sequence). V lost 4 bases, J lost 3 bases, and 17 bases lay in between. The CDR3 extends over 16 amino acids. CDR3 sequence reads: CASSPGASVVYNEQFF. CDR3 nucleotide sequence: TGTGCCAGCAGCCCAGGGGCTAGCGTGGTCTACAATGAGCAGTTCTTC.

In DNA, the CDR3 is TGTGCCAGCAGTCAGGGAGTGGAGACCCAGTACTTC. Its protein is CASSQGVETQYF. This chain connects TRBV6-1 to TRBJ2-5, with D perhaps matching TRBD1 or TRBD2 (5 bases each). This CDR3 is 12 amino acids long. Germline lookup yields CDR1 MNHNS and CDR2 SASEGT. Trimming left V 5 bases short and J 5 bases short, with 9 bases between.

To note about this clonotype: At one boundary the junction diverges from the germline segment, which might be a read error. The V gene is TRBV29-1, the J gene TRBJ2-3; unclear D gene. The CDR3 is 14 amino acids. Germline CDR1 SQVTM, CDR2 ANQGSEA. The DNA for the CDR3 is TGCATCGTTGAAGTCGGGCGGACGACAGATACGCAGTATTTT. It yields the protein CIVEVGRTTDTQYF.

This clonotype appeared once. It may be a read error: a sequence one base away is much more abundant. The chain carries TRBV7-9 and TRBJ2-5, with 11 bases lining up with TRBD1. The CDR3 length is 16 residues. The germline CDR1 and CDR2 sequences are SEHNR and FQNEAQ (reference sequence). CDR3 residues: CVSSQRGQGAQETQYF. In DNA form, the CDR3 reads TGTGTCAGCAGCCAACGCGGACAGGGGGCCCAAGAGACCCAGTACTTC. The whole variable domain, filled in from reference TRBV7-9 and TRBJ2-5, reads DTGVSQNPRHKITKRGQNVTFRCDPISEHNRLYWYRQTLGQGPEFLTYFQNEAQLEKSRLLSDRFSAERPKGSFSTLEIQRTEQGDSAMYLCVSSQRGQGAQETQYFGPGTRLLVL.

A remark on this clonotype: It is likely a read error, because the conserved phenylalanine at the end of the CDR3 is missing. The chain links TRBV11-2 to TRBJ2-3; 7 bases line up with TRBD2. The CDR3 spans 15 residues. The V gene's germline CDR1 is SGHAT and CDR2 FQNNGV. V trimming: 3 bases; J trimming: 6 bases; junction bases outside the gene matches: 9. This CDR3 is CASSFDVGGFDTQYL. CDR3 DNA: TGTGCCAGCAGCTTCGATGTGGGAGGGTTTGATACGCAGTATTTG.

This clonotype has just a few counts. It may be a read error: a sequence one base away is much more abundant. The chain combines TRBV29-1 with TRBJ2-7, with D perhaps TRBD1 (6 bases). The CDR3 has 12 amino acids. Trimming left V 4 bases short and J 7 bases short, with 14 bases between. Germline V gene lookup returns CDR1 SQVTM and CDR2 ANQGSEA. CDR3: CSVVYRVEEQYF. In DNA form, the CDR3 reads TGCAGCGTTGTATACAGGGTAGAAGAGCAGTACTTC.

This clonotype was seen ten or more times. This chain links TRBV5-1 with TRBJ2-3; 10 nucleotides line up with TRBD2. CDR3 length: 16 amino acids. Trimming at V came to 1 base and at J to 5 bases, leaving 7 bases not matched to a gene. Per germline, CDR1 SGHRS and CDR2 YFSETQ. DNA of the CDR3: TGCGCCAGCAGCTTGAATCCTAGCGGGAGTGGAGATACGCAGTATTTT. Its protein product is CASSLNPSGSGDTQYF. Full variable domain (outside the CDR3, taken from reference TRBV5-1 and TRBJ2-3): KAGVTQTPRYLIKTRGQQVTLSCSPISGHRSVSWYQQTPGQGLQFLFEYFSETQRNKGNFPGRFSGRQFSNSRSEMNVSTLELGDSALYLCASSLNPSGSGDTQYFGPGTRLTVL.

Of note for this clonotype: This CDR3 fails to terminate in the conserved phenylalanine or tryptophan, so it likely reflects a read error. The genes are TRBV11-2 and TRBJ2-3; a possible D gene is TRBD1 (7 bases). The germline V gene encodes CDR1 SGHAT and CDR2 FQNNGV. CDR3 length equals 14 residues. In nucleotides, the CDR3 is TGTGCCAGCAGCTTAATCGGCGGGACAGATACACAGTATTAT. Residues: CASSLIGGTDTQYY.

The chain uses TRBV11-2 and TRBJ1-1; D is ambiguous. The V end was cut by 7 bases, the J end by 4 bases, with 16 bases between. There are 14 residues in the CDR3. Germline V lookup: CDR1 SGHAT, CDR2 FQNNGV. The CDR3 sequence is CASIMEGVGTEAFF. DNA for the CDR3: TGTGCCAGCATCATGGAGGGTGTGGGCACTGAAGCTTTCTTT.

This chain connects TRBV29-1 to TRBJ2-1; D unclear. Germline values: CDR1 SQVTM, CDR2 ANQGSEA. CDR3 length: 10 amino acids. Trimming removed 5 bases from V and 6 bases from J, with 5 bases in between. Here the CDR3 DNA reads TGCAGCGTTTACCGCAATGAGCAGTTCTTC. Its protein is CSVYRNEQFF.